This T cell receptor beta chain was sequenced in a study of blood T cell repertoires in COVID-19. In the study overall: Sites across the United States, Italy and Spain contributed samples from acute and convalescent COVID-19.

V dropped 0 bases and J dropped 4; count of bases not matched to a gene: 8. CDR1 SGDLS and CDR2 YYNGEE come from the germline V gene. This CDR3 has 16 residues. Cohorts were based on clinical histories the participants reported. Clones were sequenced by immunoSEQ multiplex PCR, and TCRdb holds only the in-frame ones, with some missing. Here the sample spans some 400,000 clones, more than 70% being singletons. This sequence joins TRBV9 and TRBJ2-3, with TRBD1 matching 7 bases. This clonotype originated in a man aged 30 to 45 who had recovered from COVID-19. Sequencing input: PBMCs or T cells enriched from blood (not recorded which). CDR3 DNA sequence: TGTGCCAGCAGCGTAGAGCAGGGGGTTAGGGCAGATACGCAGTATTTT. It codes for CASSVEQGVRADTQYF.